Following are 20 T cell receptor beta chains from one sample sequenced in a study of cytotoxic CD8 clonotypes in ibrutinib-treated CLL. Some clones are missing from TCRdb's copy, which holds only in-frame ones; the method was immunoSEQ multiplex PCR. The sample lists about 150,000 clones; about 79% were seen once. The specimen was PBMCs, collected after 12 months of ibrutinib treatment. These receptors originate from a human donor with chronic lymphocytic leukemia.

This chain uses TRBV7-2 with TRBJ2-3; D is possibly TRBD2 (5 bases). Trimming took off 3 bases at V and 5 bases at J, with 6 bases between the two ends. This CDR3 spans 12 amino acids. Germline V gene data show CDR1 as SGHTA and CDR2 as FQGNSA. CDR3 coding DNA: TGTGCCAGCAGCTTCGGGAAAGATACGCAGTATTTT. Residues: CASSFGKDTQYF.

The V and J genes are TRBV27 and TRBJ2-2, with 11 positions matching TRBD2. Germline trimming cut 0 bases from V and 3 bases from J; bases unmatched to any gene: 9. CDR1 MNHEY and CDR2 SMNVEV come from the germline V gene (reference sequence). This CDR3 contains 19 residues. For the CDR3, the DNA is TGTGCCAGCAGTTTATCGTCCCCCGGACTAGCGGGCGACACCGGGGAGCTGTTTTTT. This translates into CASSLSSPGLAGDTGELFF.

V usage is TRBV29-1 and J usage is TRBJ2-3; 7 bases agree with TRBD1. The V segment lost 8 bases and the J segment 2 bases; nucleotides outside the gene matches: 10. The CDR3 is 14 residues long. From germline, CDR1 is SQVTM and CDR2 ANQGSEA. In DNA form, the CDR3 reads TGCAGCATGTGGGACAGCGCCTACACAGATACGCAGTATTTT. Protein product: CSMWDSAYTDTQYF.

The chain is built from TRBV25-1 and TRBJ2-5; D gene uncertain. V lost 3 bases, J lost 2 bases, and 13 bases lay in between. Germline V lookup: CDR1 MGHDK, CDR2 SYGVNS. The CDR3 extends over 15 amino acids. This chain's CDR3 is CASSEGLGLQETQYF. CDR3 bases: TGTGCCAGCAGTGAGGGCTTAGGGTTGCAAGAGACCCAGTACTTC.

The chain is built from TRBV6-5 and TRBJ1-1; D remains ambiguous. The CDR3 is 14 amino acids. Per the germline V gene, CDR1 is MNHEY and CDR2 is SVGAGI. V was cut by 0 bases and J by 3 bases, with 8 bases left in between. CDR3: CASSYSGKYTEAFF. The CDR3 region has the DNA TGTGCCAGCAGTTACTCGGGCAAGTACACTGAAGCTTTCTTT.

Here the CDR3 DNA reads TGTGCCAGCAGCTTAGCGCTACGGGGCGAGCAGTACTTC. Encoded protein: CASSLALRGEQYF. J is TRBJ2-7 and V is TRBV7-2, with TRBD2 as a possible D gene (5 bases). This CDR3 is built from 13 residues. V dropped 0 bases and J dropped 6 bases, with 9 bases sitting between them. Germline-derived CDR1 and CDR2 are SGHTA and FQGNSA.

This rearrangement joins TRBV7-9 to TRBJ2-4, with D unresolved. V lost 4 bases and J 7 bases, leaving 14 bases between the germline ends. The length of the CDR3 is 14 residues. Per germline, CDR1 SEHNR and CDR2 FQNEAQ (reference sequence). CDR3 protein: CASSSSGARNIQYF. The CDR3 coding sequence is TGTGCCAGCAGCTCCTCAGGAGCCAGGAACATTCAGTACTTC.

The CDR3 DNA sequence: TGTGCCAGCAGCTTGCGGGAGGGATACAATGAGCAGTTCTTC. Translating gives CASSLREGYNEQFF. The chain joins TRBV11-1 to TRBJ2-1; 9 nucleotides line up with TRBD2. In germline, CDR1 is SGHAT, CDR2 FQDESV (reference sequence). V was pared by 3 bases and J by 4 bases, with 1 base of the junction left unmatched. CDR3 length: 14 amino acids.

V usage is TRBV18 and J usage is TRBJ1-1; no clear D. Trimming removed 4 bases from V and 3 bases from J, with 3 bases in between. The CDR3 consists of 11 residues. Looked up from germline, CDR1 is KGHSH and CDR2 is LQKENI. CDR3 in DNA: TGTGCCAGCTCACAGTACACTGAAGCTTTCTTT. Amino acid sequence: CASSQYTEAFF.

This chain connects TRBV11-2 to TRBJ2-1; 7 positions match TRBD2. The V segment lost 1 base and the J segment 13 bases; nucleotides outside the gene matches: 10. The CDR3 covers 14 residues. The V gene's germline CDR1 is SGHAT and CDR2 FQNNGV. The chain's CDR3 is CASSLVGAGARQFF. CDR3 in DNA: TGTGCCAGCAGCTTAGTAGGCGCGGGAGCCCGACAGTTCTTC.

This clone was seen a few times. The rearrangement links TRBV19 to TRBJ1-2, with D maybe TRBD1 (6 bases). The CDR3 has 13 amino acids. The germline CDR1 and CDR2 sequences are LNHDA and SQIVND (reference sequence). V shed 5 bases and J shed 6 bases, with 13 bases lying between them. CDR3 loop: CASSVTNRDGYTF. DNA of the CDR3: TGTGCCAGTAGTGTGACTAACAGGGATGGCTACACCTTC.

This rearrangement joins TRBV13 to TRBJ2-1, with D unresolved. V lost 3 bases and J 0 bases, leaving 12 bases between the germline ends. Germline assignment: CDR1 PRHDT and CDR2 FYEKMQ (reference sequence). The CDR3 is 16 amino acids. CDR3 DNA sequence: TGTGCCAGCAGCTTTAGAGCTAGTGACTCCTACAATGAGCAGTTCTTC. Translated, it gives CASSFRASDSYNEQFF.

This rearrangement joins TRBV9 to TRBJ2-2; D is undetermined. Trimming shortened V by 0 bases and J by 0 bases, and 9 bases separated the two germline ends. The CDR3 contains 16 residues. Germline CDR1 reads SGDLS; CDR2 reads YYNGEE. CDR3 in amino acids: CASSVAPPANTGELFF. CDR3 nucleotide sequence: TGTGCCAGCAGCGTAGCTCCACCCGCGAACACCGGGGAGCTGTTTTTT.

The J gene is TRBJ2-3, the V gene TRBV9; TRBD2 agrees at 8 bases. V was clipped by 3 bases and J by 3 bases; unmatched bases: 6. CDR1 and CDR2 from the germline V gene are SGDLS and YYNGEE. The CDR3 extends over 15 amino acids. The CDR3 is CASSEISGITDTQYF. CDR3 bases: TGTGCCAGCAGCGAGATTAGCGGGATAACAGATACGCAGTATTTT.

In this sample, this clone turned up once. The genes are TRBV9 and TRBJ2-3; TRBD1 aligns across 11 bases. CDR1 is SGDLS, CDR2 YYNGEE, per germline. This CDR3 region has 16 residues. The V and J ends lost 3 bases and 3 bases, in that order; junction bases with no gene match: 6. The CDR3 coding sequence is TGTGCCAGCAGCGCGGGGGACAGGGGGTCGACAGATACGCAGTATTTT. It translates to CASSAGDRGSTDTQYF.

The CDR3 loop reads CASSRRRDTSSTGGNTIYF. The DNA for the CDR3 is TGTGCCAGCAGCCGCCGGCGGGACACTTCCTCCACCGGTGGAAACACCATATATTTT. The V and J genes are TRBV5-4 and TRBJ1-3, with D perhaps matching TRBD1 (6 bases). This CDR3 contains 19 residues. The germline gives CDR1 SGHNT, CDR2 YYREEE (reference sequence). The V and J ends lost 4 bases and 3 bases respectively, with 26 bases between them. The full variable domain, completed using reference TRBV5-4 and TRBJ1-3, is ETGVTQSPTHLIKTRGQQVTLRCSSQSGHNTVSWYQQALGQGPQFIFQYYREEENGRGNFPPRFSGLQFPNYSSELNVNALELDDSALYLCASSRRRDTSSTGGNTIYFGEGSWLTVV.

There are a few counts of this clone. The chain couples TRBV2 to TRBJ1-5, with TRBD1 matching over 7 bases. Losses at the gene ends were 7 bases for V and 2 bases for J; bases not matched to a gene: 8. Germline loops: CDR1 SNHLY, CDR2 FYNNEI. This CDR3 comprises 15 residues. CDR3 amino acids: CASTLDDRGNQPQHF. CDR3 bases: TGTGCCAGCACCCTGGACGACAGGGGCAATCAGCCCCAGCATTTT. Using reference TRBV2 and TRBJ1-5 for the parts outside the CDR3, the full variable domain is EPEVTQTPSHQVTQMGQEVILRCVPISNHLYFYWYRQILGQKVEFLVSFYNNEISEKSEIFDDQFSVERPDGSNFTLKIRSTKLEDSAMYFCASTLDDRGNQPQHFGDGTRLSIL.

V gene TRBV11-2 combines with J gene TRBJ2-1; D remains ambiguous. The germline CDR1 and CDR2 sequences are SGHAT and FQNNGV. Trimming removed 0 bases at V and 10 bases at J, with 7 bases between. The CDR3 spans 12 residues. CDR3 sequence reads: CASSLDQWEQFF. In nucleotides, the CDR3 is TGTGCCAGCAGCTTAGACCAGTGGGAGCAGTTCTTC.

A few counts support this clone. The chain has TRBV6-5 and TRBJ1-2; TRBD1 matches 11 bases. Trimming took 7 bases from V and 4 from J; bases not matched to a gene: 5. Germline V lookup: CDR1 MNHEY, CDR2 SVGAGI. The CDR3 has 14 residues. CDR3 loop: CASTRTGGGYGYTF. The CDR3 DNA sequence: TGTGCCAGCACTCGGACAGGGGGCGGCTATGGCTACACCTTC.

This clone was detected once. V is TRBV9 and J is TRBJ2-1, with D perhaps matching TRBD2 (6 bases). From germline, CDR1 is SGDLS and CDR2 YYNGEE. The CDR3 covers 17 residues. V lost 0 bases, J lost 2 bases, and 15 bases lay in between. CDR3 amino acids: CASSVETGASPYNEQFF. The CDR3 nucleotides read TGTGCCAGCAGCGTAGAGACGGGAGCTTCACCCTACAATGAGCAGTTCTTC.